Listed below are T cell receptor delta chains from one sample, sequenced in a study of gamma-delta T cells after stem cell transplantation. TCRdb re-called the RT-PCR reads with CATT. The sample gives around 13,000 delta-chain clones, around 30% of which show up once; approximately 3.8% is in the top ten. Specimen: gamma-delta T cells. Receptors originate from a human donor. It is not recorded whose cells these are; they may come from a transplant donor. The CDR3 runs from the conserved cysteine through the conserved F or W. The order of the fields is J gene, V gene, clone size, CDR3 protein. Part of the rows lack a size; the others show once, few, many or a class for expanded clones.

>TRDJ1|TRDV1|few
CALGETTNWGIEGRETDKLIF
>TRDJ3|TRDV2|-
CACDTHLGRSWDTRQMFF
>TRDJ2|TRDV3|few
CASRYWGALTAQLFF
>TRDJ3|TRDV2|-
CACDNTGGYWDTRQMFF
>TRDJ3|TRDV2|few
CACDTWPAGALPSSWDTRQMFF
>TRDJ1|TRDV1|-
CALGGFTYLGIRPTDKLIF
>TRDJ1|TRDV1|few
CALGELAGFLVDKLIF
>TRDJ1|TRDV1|-
CALGDEFFPTGGFSPLIF
>TRDJ1|TRDV2|-
CACDTGGILDKLIF
>TRDJ1|TRDV2|few
CACDTGGHTGGCFHGLIF
>TRDJ1|TRDV3|-
CACWGYGAGKLIF
>TRDJ1|TRDV1|-
CALGEGTPSSGRGVKGNTDKLIF
>TRDJ1|TRDV1|-
CALGELSSLDKLIF
>TRDJ3|TRDV2|few
CACDSVQQSSWDTRQMFF
>TRDJ2|TRDV2|-
CACDTGLLGDTLTAQLFF
>TRDJ1|TRDV1|few
CALGERATGCWGPTPKLIF
>TRDJ1|TRDV1|-
CALGEARRDTFTDKLIF
>TRDJ2|TRDV3|-
CAFKSLLGVKALTAQLFF
>TRDJ1|TRDV3|once
CAYPYGLGDPCATDKLIF
>TRDJ3|TRDV2|-
CACDTLGGPLTSSFDTRQMFF
>TRDJ1|TRDV1|-
CALGEYSSTGGYTDKLIF
>TRDJ3|TRDV2|-
CACDLLGARSWDTRQMFF
>TRDJ2|TRDV1|-
CALGSAWSGLTAQLFF
>TRDJ1|TRDV1|few
CALGEREPLRTDKLIF
>TRDJ1|TRDV3|few
CAFKNTGDSYTDKLIF
>TRDJ1|TRDV2|few
CACETGGYLVHTDKLIF
>TRDJ2|TRDV2|few
CACARGGSWAAQLFF
>TRDJ3|TRDV2|-
CACDPVSWDTRQMFF
>TRDJ1|TRDV3|few
CALELGDPNTDKLIF
>TRDJ1|TRDV1|-
CALGLLRTGDSCGGGDKLIF
>TRDJ1|TRDV1|few
CALGGTRSSTGEILGDFTDKLIF